This TCR beta chain was recovered during a study of cytomegalovirus exposure and HLA in healthy donors. Study outcomes and limitations: Near-uniform donor sequencing depth was presumed by presence/absence analyses. A prior analysis recorded that most TCR beta V segments were productive about 87% or about 30% of the time.

Use of 60 Vbeta and 13 Jbeta primers characterized the PCR. Using immunoSEQ multiplex PCR, the repertoire was profiled, and TCRdb retains in-frame clones only, with some absent. Of about 95,000 clones in the sample, approximately 70% were seen once. A note on this clone: Antigen unknown.

Material: PBMCs. This TCR was recovered from a woman in her fifties or sixties in good health and CMV-seropositive.

CDR3 nucleotide sequence: TGTGCCAGCAGTTACACGGAGGTCAATGAGCAGTTCTTC. Translation gives CASSYTEVNEQFF. The chain links TRBV6-6 to TRBJ2-1, with a tentative D call TRBD2 (5 bases). The V and J ends lost 2 bases and 6 bases respectively, with 8 bases between them. Germline V CDR1 and CDR2: MNHNY, SVGAGI (reference sequence). This CDR3 is 13 amino acids long.